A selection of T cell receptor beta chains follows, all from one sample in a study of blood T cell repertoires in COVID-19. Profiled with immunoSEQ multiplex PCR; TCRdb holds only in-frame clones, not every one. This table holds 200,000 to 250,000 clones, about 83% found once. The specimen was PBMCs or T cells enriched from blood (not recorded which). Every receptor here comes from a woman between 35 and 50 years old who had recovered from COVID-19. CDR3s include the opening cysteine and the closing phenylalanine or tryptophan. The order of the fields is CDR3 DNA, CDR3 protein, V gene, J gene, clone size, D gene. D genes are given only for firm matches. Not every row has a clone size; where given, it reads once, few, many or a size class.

DNA: TGCAGCGTTGAAAGCCTAGCGGGAGCCACAGATACGCAGTATTTT
CDR3: CSVESLAGATDTQYF
V: TRBV29-1
J: TRBJ2-3
size: .
D: TRBD2

DNA: TGTGCCTGTATCTTAGCGGGAGGGGGAGATACGCAGTATTTT
CDR3: CACILAGGGDTQYF
V: TRBV30
J: TRBJ2-3
size: .
D: TRBD2

DNA: TGTGCCAGCAGCTTGGGGCAGGGTCCCACAGATACGCAGTATTTT
CDR3: CASSLGQGPTDTQYF
V: TRBV5-8
J: TRBJ2-3
size: .
D: .

DNA: TGTGCCAGCAGCCAACCGGGACTAGCGGGATCTACGTCTGACAATGAGCAGTTCTTC
CDR3: CASSQPGLAGSTSDNEQFF
V: TRBV3-1/TRBV3-2
J: TRBJ2-1
size: .
D: TRBD2

DNA: TGTGCCAGCTCACCTCCAAAACTAGCGGGAGGGCCTGAGCAGTTCTTC
CDR3: CASSPPKLAGGPEQFF
V: TRBV18
J: TRBJ2-1
size: .
D: TRBD2

DNA: TGTGCCAGTAGCTCGACAGACACAGATACGCAGTATTTT
CDR3: CASSSTDTDTQYF
V: TRBV19
J: TRBJ2-3
size: .
D: .

DNA: TGCGCCAGCAGCCAAGACGGAGACGCTGTTAGGTATGGCTACACCTTC
CDR3: CASSQDGDAVRYGYTF
V: TRBV4-3
J: TRBJ1-2
size: .
D: .

DNA: TGTGCCAGCAGTACCTCCGGGACAGGGGTGGGTTCACCCCTCCACTTT
CDR3: CASSTSGTGVGSPLHF
V: TRBV27
J: TRBJ1-6
size: few
D: TRBD1

DNA: TGTGCCAGCAGTGTCCGGAGATGGCGGGAGTACCAAGAGACCCAGTACTTC
CDR3: CASSVRRWREYQETQYF
V: TRBV25-1
J: TRBJ2-5
size: .
D: TRBD2

DNA: TGTGCCAGCAGCCAAGTTATCACTAGCGGGAGTGGGGGGGTGACCCAGTACTTC
CDR3: CASSQVITSGSGGVTQYF
V: TRBV4-2
J: TRBJ2-5
size: .
D: TRBD2

DNA: TGTGCCAGCCAGAGCGGGGAGGGCCGGTATGAGCAGTTCTTC
CDR3: CASQSGEGRYEQFF
V: TRBV18
J: TRBJ2-1
size: .
D: TRBD2

DNA: TGTGCCAGCAGTTCCAGTAACGAGTCGGGGTTCTTC
CDR3: CASSSSNESGFF
V: TRBV28
J: TRBJ2-1
size: .
D: .

DNA: TGTGCCAGTAGTTCCTCGGGGGAGGGTTACAATGAGCAGTTCTTC
CDR3: CASSSSGEGYNEQFF
V: TRBV19
J: TRBJ2-1
size: few
D: TRBD2

DNA: TGTGCCAGCAGTTACGTCGCGGTTGCGAACACCGGGGAGCTGTTTTTT
CDR3: CASSYVAVANTGELFF
V: TRBV6-2/TRBV6-3
J: TRBJ2-2
size: few
D: .

DNA: TGTGCCAGCAGCCCAACCCAGGGGCTAGGGGAAAAACTGTTTTTT
CDR3: CASSPTQGLGEKLFF
V: TRBV5-4
J: TRBJ1-4
size: .
D: .

DNA: TGTGCCAGCATTCGGTCGACTAGCGGTTACAATGAGCAGTTCTTC
CDR3: CASIRSTSGYNEQFF
V: TRBV27
J: TRBJ2-1
size: .
D: TRBD2

DNA: TGTGCCAGCAGCTTCTTTTTGGACAGACCCACAGATACGCAGTATTTT
CDR3: CASSFFLDRPTDTQYF
V: TRBV7-9
J: TRBJ2-3
size: .
D: .

DNA: TGCAGCGCCAAGAGGGACTCCTACAATGAGCAGTTCTTC
CDR3: CSAKRDSYNEQFF
V: TRBV29-1
J: TRBJ2-1
size: .
D: .

DNA: TGTGCCAGCAGCACCTTGCGGGCCAGGGGTTATGGCTACACCTTC
CDR3: CASSTLRARGYGYTF
V: TRBV5-6
J: TRBJ1-2
size: .
D: .

DNA: TGTGCCAGCAATGCCCCGGGAGGAAACACCATATATTTT
CDR3: CASNAPGGNTIYF
V: TRBV6-5
J: TRBJ1-3
size: .
D: .

DNA: TGTGCCAGCAGCTTAGGACTAGCTTCCAATGAGCAGTTCTTC
CDR3: CASSLGLASNEQFF
V: TRBV7-2
J: TRBJ2-1
size: .
D: TRBD2

DNA: TGTGCCAGCTCACCATCCAGACAGGGTTACGAGCAGTACTTC
CDR3: CASSPSRQGYEQYF
V: TRBV18
J: TRBJ2-7
size: .
D: TRBD1

DNA: TGTGCCAGCAGCCCAGGGGGGGAGCTGTTTTTT
CDR3: CASSPGGELFF
V: TRBV11-2
J: TRBJ2-2
size: .
D: .

DNA: TGTGCCAGCAACCTGAGGGCCGGGGAGCTGTTTTTT
CDR3: CASNLRAGELFF
V: TRBV28
J: TRBJ2-2
size: .
D: .

DNA: TGTGCCAGCAGCAGACTAGCGGGATCCTACGAGCAGTACTTC
CDR3: CASSRLAGSYEQYF
V: TRBV21-1
J: TRBJ2-7
size: few
D: .

DNA: TGTGCCACCAGCAGAGGGACTAGTTTTAGCAATACGCAGTATTTT
CDR3: CATSRGTSFSNTQYF
V: TRBV15
J: TRBJ2-3
size: few
D: TRBD2

DNA: TGTGCCAGCAGTGCCCCAGGGACAGATACCTACGAGCAGTACTTC
CDR3: CASSAPGTDTYEQYF
V: TRBV28
J: TRBJ2-7
size: once
D: TRBD1

DNA: TGCAGCGTTGAAGTCCCGCCGGATGAGCAGTTCTTC
CDR3: CSVEVPPDEQFF
V: TRBV29-1
J: TRBJ2-1
size: .
D: .

DNA: TGTGCCAGTAGTTCCAGCGACAGGGTGTCTCGCTACACCTTC
CDR3: CASSSSDRVSRYTF
V: TRBV19
J: TRBJ1-2
size: once
D: TRBD1